The clone carrying this TCR beta chain was recorded a few times. The data derive from a study of cytomegalovirus exposure and HLA in healthy donors. This PCR relied on a set of 60 Vbeta primers and 13 Jbeta primers. This table comes from immunoSEQ multiplex PCR, and its TCRdb copy is limited to in-frame clones, with some not included. The sample has 90,000 to 110,000 clones; roughly 13% are singletons. The junction had 9 bases not matched to a gene; V was cut back by 6 bases and J by 5 bases. From germline, CDR1 is MNHNS and CDR2 SASEGT. This CDR3 contains 15 residues. Sequencing was performed on PBMCs. The sequence was obtained from a man in his forties or fifties in good health and CMV-seropositive. The chain uses TRBV6-1 and TRBJ1-1, with 10 bases aligning to TRBD1. As DNA, the CDR3 is TGTGCCAGCAGCCCCCTCGACAGGGGGCGTACTGAAGCTTTCTTT. As protein: CASSPLDRGRTEAFF.